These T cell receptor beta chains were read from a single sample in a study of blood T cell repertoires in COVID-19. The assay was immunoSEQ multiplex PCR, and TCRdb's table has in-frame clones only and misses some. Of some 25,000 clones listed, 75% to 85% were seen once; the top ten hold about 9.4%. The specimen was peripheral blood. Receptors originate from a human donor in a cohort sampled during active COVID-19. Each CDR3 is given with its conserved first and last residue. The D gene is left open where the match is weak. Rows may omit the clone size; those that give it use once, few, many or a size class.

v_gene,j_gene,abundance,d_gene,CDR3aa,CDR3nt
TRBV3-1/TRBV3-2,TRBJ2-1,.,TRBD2,CASSQGLAGLNEQFF,TGTGCCAGCAGCCAAGGACTAGCGGGGCTCAATGAGCAGTTCTTC
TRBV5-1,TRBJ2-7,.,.,CASSLEVSGYEQYF,TGCGCCAGCAGCTTGGAGGTTAGCGGATACGAGCAGTACTTC
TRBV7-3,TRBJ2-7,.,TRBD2,CASSSHQREYEQYF,TGTGCCAGCAGCTCCCATCAGCGGGAATACGAGCAGTACTTC
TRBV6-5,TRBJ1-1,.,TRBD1,CAGSGTENTEAFF,TGTGCCGGCTCCGGGACAGAGAACACTGAAGCTTTCTTT
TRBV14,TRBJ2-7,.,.,CASSQDRGGMALGEQYF,TGTGCCAGCAGCCAAGATAGAGGAGGGATGGCCCTGGGGGAGCAGTACTTC
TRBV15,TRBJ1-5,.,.,CATSRDLGSNQPQHF,TGTGCCACCAGCAGAGATCTAGGTAGCAATCAGCCCCAGCATTTT
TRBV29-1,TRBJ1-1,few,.,CSATIQGTEAFF,TGCAGCGCTACGATACAGGGAACTGAAGCTTTCTTT
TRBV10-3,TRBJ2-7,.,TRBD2,CAISSSGYEQYF,TGTGCCATCAGTTCTAGCGGTTACGAGCAGTACTTC
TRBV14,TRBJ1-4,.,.,CASSQGQVITNEKLFF,TGTGCCAGCAGCCAAGGACAGGTGATAACTAATGAAAAACTGTTTTTT
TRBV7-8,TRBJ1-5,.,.,CASSLVRGSQPQHF,TGTGCCAGCAGCTTAGTCCGGGGAAGTCAGCCCCAGCATTTT
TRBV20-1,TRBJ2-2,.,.,CSASKSLNTGELFF,TGCAGTGCTAGTAAGAGCCTTAACACCGGGGAGCTGTTTTTT
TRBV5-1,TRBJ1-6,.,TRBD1,CASSPMTGEVYSPLHF,TGCGCCAGCAGCCCCATGACAGGGGAAGTATATTCACCCCTCCACTTT
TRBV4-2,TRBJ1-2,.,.,CASSRDGGGLYGYTF,TGTGCCAGCAGCCGGGATGGGGGGGGTCTCTATGGCTACACCTTC
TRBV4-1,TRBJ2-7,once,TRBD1,CASSQYYPGQGYEQYF,TGCGCCAGCAGCCAATATTACCCTGGACAGGGCTACGAGCAGTACTTC
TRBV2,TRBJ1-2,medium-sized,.,CASSGDDYGYTF,TGTGCCAGCAGTGGAGATGACTATGGCTACACCTTC
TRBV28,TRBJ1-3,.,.,CASEAQGNTIYF,TGTGCCAGCGAGGCTCAGGGAAACACCATATATTTT
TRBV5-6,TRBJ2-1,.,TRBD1,CASSISDRGQRQFF,TGTGCCAGCAGCATATCGGACAGGGGGCAAAGGCAGTTCTTC
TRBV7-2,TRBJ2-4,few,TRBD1,CASSPPGQGVGAKNIQYF,TGTGCCAGCAGCCCTCCCGGACAGGGGGTTGGAGCCAAAAACATTCAGTACTTC
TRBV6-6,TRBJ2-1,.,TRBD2,CASRLAGASEDNEQFF,TGTGCCAGCAGGTTAGCGGGAGCATCGGAGGACAATGAGCAGTTCTTC
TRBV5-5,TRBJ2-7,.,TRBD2,CASSLGLAGGTTYEQYF,TGTGCCAGCAGCCTGGGACTAGCGGGGGGGACAACCTACGAGCAGTACTTC
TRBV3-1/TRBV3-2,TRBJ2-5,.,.,CASSRYSVTETQYF,TGTGCCAGCAGCCGATACTCGGTTACGGAGACCCAGTACTTC
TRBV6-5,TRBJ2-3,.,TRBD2,CASSYGTSRTDTQYF,TGTGCCAGCAGTTACGGGACTAGTAGAACAGATACGCAGTATTTT
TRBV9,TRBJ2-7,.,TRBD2,CASSVGSSGRADSYEQYF,TGTGCCAGCAGCGTAGGGAGTAGCGGGAGGGCCGACTCCTACGAGCAGTACTTC
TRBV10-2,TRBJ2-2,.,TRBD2,CASRGGNTGELFF,TGCGCCAGTCGGGGGGGGAACACCGGGGAGCTGTTTTTT